This T cell receptor beta chain appears in the sequencing data of a study of blood T cells in healthy people across ages. Looking at the study overall: When template switching was applied, about one barcoded beta molecule was captured per two T cells.

This CDR3 has 14 amino acids. Trimming left V 6 bases short and J 3 bases short, with 11 bases between. Alongside a J-beta primer mix, a sample-barcoded 5' primer served in a second PCR lasting 7 to 11 cycles. MiXCR was run by TCRdb on the 5' RACE reads, yielding one entry per CDR3 protein. This table holds under 1 million distinct CDR3 sequences, under 55% found once. The receptor was derived from a man in his sixties in good health. V is TRBV12-3 or TRBV12-4 and J is TRBJ2-2; unclear D gene. Sequencing input: blood. CDR3 loop: CASSWAVDTGELFF. In DNA form, the CDR3 reads TGTGCCAGCAGCTGGGCGGTTGACACCGGGGAGCTGTTTTTT.